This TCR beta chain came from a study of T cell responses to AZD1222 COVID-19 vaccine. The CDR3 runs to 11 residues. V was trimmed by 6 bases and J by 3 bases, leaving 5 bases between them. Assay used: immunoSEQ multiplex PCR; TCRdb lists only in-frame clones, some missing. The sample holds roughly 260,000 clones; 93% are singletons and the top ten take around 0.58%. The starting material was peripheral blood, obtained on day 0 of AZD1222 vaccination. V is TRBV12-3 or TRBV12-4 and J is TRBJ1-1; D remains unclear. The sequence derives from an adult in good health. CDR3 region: CASRVDTEAFF. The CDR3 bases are TGTGCCAGCAGGGTAGACACTGAAGCTTTCTTT.